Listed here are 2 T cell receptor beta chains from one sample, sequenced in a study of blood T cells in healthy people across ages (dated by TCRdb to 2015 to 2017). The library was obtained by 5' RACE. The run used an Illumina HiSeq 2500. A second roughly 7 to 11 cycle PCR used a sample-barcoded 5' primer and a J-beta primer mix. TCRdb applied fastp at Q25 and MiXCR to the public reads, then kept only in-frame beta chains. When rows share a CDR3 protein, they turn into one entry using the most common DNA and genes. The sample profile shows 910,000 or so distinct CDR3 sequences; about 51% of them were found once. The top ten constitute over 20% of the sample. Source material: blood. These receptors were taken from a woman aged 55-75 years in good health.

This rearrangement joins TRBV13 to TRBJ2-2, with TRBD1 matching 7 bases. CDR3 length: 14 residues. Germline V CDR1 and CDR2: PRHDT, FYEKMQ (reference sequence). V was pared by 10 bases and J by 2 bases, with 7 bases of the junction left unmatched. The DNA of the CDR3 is TGTGCCACTTCAAGGGACAGAAACACCGGGGAGCTGTTTTTT. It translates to CATSRDRNTGELFF.

This CDR3 reads CASSQVGYVASVISVYEQYF. DNA for the CDR3: TGCGCCAGCAGCCAAGTAGGATATGTTGCTAGCGTGATCTCGGTCTACGAGCAGTACTTC. The gene calls are TRBV4-1 and TRBJ2-7, with TRBD2 as a possible D gene (6 bases). V was clipped by 1 base and J by 3 bases, with 28 bases between them. The germline gives CDR1 MGHRA, CDR2 YSYEKL. This CDR3 is 20 amino acids long.